What follows are 30 T cell receptor beta chains derived from one specimen sequenced in a study of blood T cell repertoires in COVID-19. Libraries were prepared by immunoSEQ multiplex PCR; TCRdb keeps only in-frame clonotypes and omits some of them. The data hold just over 150,000 clones, with 80% to 90% observed a single time. The sequencing input was peripheral blood. These receptor sequences come from a woman aged 40 to 49 with acute or convalescent COVID-19.

The chain joins TRBV5-6 to TRBJ1-5; TRBD1 might be the D (5 bases). The V gene's germline CDR1 is SGHDT and CDR2 YYEEEE. Trimming left V 4 bases short and J 1 base short, with 9 bases between. This CDR3 contains 14 residues. The CDR3: CASSRRQSNQPQHF. In DNA form, the CDR3 reads TGTGCCAGCAGCCGTAGACAGAGCAATCAGCCCCAGCATTTT.

This sequence joins TRBV6-5 and TRBJ1-1; no reliable D call. The CDR3 loop spans 14 amino acids. Germline V gene data show CDR1 as MNHEY and CDR2 as SVGAGI. V was clipped by 4 bases and J by 4 bases, with 13 bases between them. The CDR3 bases are TGTGCCAGCAGTTTGAAAAGTAGTGCCACTGAAGCTTTCTTT. It yields the protein CASSLKSSATEAFF.

This clone has only one observation. The chain recombines TRBV12-3 or TRBV12-4 with TRBJ1-1, with TRBD1 matching 7 bases. There are 12 residues in the CDR3. V lost 5 bases, J lost 6 bases, and 3 bases stayed unmatched. The DNA of the CDR3 is TGTGCCAGCAGTCCCGACAGGGCTGAAGCTTTCTTT. Its translation is CASSPDRAEAFF.

The chain joins TRBV5-4 to TRBJ1-3, with 7 bases matching TRBD1. CDR3 length: 15 residues. V trimming: 3 bases; J trimming: 2 bases; junction bases outside the gene matches: 5. CDR1 SGHNT and CDR2 YYREEE come from the germline V gene (reference sequence). The CDR3 coding sequence is TGTGCCAGCAGCTCCCAGGGGGTAGCTGGAAACACCATATATTTT. Amino acid sequence: CASSSQGVAGNTIYF.

This sequence joins TRBV30 and TRBJ2-1; D unresolved. CDR3 size: 13 residues. Germline CDR1 is GTSNPN and CDR2 is SVGIG (reference sequence). Between the trimmed V and J ends, which lost 0 bases and 4 bases, there was a span of 7 bases. The CDR3 nucleotides read TGTGCCTGGAGTGTACGAGTTTACAATGAGCAGTTCTTC. Its protein product is CAWSVRVYNEQFF.

The V gene is TRBV6-5, the J gene TRBJ1-3, with D perhaps TRBD1 (5 bases). Trimming pared 6 bases from V and 7 bases from J, leaving 16 bases between. CDR3 length: 14 amino acids. The V gene's germline CDR1 is MNHEY and CDR2 SVGAGI. The CDR3 nucleotides read TGTGCCAGCAGCATCCAGGGAATTCCGAACACCATATATTTT. Amino acids: CASSIQGIPNTIYF.

This clone appeared a few times. In DNA, the CDR3 is TGTGCCAGCAGACCTGGACAGGGCTCCGAGCAGTACTTC. Protein product: CASRPGQGSEQYF. The genes are TRBV7-9 and TRBJ2-7; 8 bases are shared with TRBD1. V dropped 6 bases and J dropped 6; count of bases not matched to a gene: 7. Germline-derived CDR1 and CDR2 are SEHNR and FQNEAQ (reference sequence). The CDR3 has 13 amino acids.

J is TRBJ2-7 and V is TRBV15, with a tentative D call TRBD1 (6 bases). Between the trimmed V and J ends, which lost 0 bases and 0 bases, there was a span of 9 bases. Germline V gene data show CDR1 as LNHNV and CDR2 as YYDKDF (reference sequence). The CDR3 consists of 15 residues. In nucleotides, the CDR3 is TGTGCCACCAGCAGAGATTTGGACAGCTCCTACGAGCAGTACTTC. Protein sequence: CATSRDLDSSYEQYF.

The CDR3 coding sequence is TGTGCCAGCAGCTTAGCCGCAGAAACAGGGTCGGGGTTCACCGGGGAGCTGTTTTTT. Translation: CASSLAAETGSGFTGELFF. The V gene is TRBV7-9, the J gene TRBJ2-2; maybe TRBD1 (6 bases). Per germline, CDR1 SEHNR and CDR2 FQNEAQ (reference sequence). The CDR3 runs to 19 residues. With 0 bases removed from V and 4 bases from J, the gap between germline ends came to 21 bases.

The chain links TRBV4-1 to TRBJ2-3; 15 bases map to TRBD2. CDR3 size: 20 residues. Germline V CDR1 and CDR2: MGHRA, YSYEKL. V shed 1 base, J shed 2 bases, and the junction held 10 bases outside the gene matches. DNA for the CDR3: TGCGCCAGCAGCCAAGTTTGGACTAGCGGGGGGGCCGGTAACACAGATACGCAGTATTTT. Its protein product is CASSQVWTSGGAGNTDTQYF.

This clone was seen once. This sequence joins TRBV4-2 and TRBJ2-7; 9 bases agree with TRBD1. The germline CDR1 and CDR2 sequences are LGHNA and YNFKEQ. The CDR3 spans 14 residues. J lost 7 bases, V lost 2 bases, and 6 bases had no gene match. The CDR3 DNA follows: TGTGCCAGCAGCCAACGACAGGGGGGTTGGGAGCAGTACTTC. Its protein product is CASSQRQGGWEQYF.

V gene TRBV3-1 (or the pseudogene TRBV3-2) combines with J gene TRBJ1-1; no clear D. The CDR3 is made up of 12 amino acids. Germline CDR1 reads LGHDT; CDR2 reads YNNKEL (reference sequence). Trimming stripped 1 base from V and 4 bases from J, with 4 bases between. The chain's CDR3 is CASSQGGTEAFF. The CDR3 nucleotides read TGTGCCAGCAGCCAAGGAGGCACTGAAGCTTTCTTT.

CDR3 nucleotide sequence: TGTGCCAGCAGCCAAGATTCAGGGGCCCTATACGAGCAGTACTTC. It specifies CASSQDSGALYEQYF. The rearrangement links TRBV3-1 (or the pseudogene TRBV3-2) to TRBJ2-7; TRBD1 might be the D (6 bases). The CDR3 is 15 residues long. Trimming pared 0 bases from V and 4 bases from J, leaving 13 bases between. The germline V gene has CDR1 LGHDT and CDR2 YNNKEL (reference sequence).

The V gene is TRBV6-4, the J gene TRBJ1-5; TRBD1 is a possible D gene (6 bases). CDR1 is MRHNA and CDR2 is SNTAGT in the germline V gene. Trimming stripped 6 bases from V and 5 bases from J, with 14 bases between. The CDR3 has 14 residues. CDR3 residues: CASRGGLGDQPQHF. CDR3 DNA sequence: TGTGCCAGCAGGGGGGGGCTCGGGGATCAGCCCCAGCATTTT.

This chain uses TRBV5-1 with TRBJ2-5, with 9 bases identical to TRBD1. Germline lookup yields CDR1 SGHRS and CDR2 YFSETQ. Losses at the gene ends were 7 bases for V and 1 base for J; bases not matched to a gene: 8. This CDR3 has 15 residues. CDR3 in DNA: TGCGCCAGCTCGCCGGACAGGGGATCCCAAGAGACCCAGTACTTC. It translates to CASSPDRGSQETQYF.

J is TRBJ2-4 and V is TRBV5-4; no reliable D call. The CDR3 has 9 residues. V lost 2 bases, J lost 14 bases, and 5 bases lay in between. The germline CDR1 and CDR2 sequences are SGHNT and YYREEE (reference sequence). CDR3 region: CASSFGKYF. CDR3 nucleotides: TGTGCCAGCAGCTTTGGCAAGTACTTC.

Comment on this clone: Other DNA sequences from this sample encode an identical CDR3 as well. V is TRBV19 and J is TRBJ1-1; the D gene is possibly TRBD1 (5 bases). Trimming removed 3 bases from V and 3 bases from J, with 8 bases in between. This CDR3 is built from 13 residues. Per the germline V gene, CDR1 is LNHDA and CDR2 is SQIVND (reference sequence). The CDR3 here is CASSISGDTEAFF. CDR3 sequence (DNA): TGTGCCAGTAGTATTTCGGGGGACACTGAAGCTTTCTTT.

The gene calls are TRBV30 and TRBJ2-2; the D gene is possibly TRBD2 (6 bases). Between the trimmed V and J ends, which lost 4 bases and 3 bases, there was a span of 15 bases. The CDR3 covers 15 residues. CDR1 and CDR2 from the germline V gene are GTSNPN and SVGIG (reference sequence). Here the CDR3 reads CAWNLPGVHTGELFF. The CDR3 DNA follows: TGTGCCTGGAATCTTCCGGGAGTTCACACCGGGGAGCTGTTTTTT.

This sequence joins TRBV29-1 and TRBJ2-5; unclear D gene. Between the trimmed V and J ends, which lost 6 bases and 4 bases, there was a span of 12 bases. The CDR3 totals 12 residues. Germline loops: CDR1 SQVTM, CDR2 ANQGSEA. The CDR3 bases are TGCAGCGTCATAGTGGGCCTAGAGACCCAGTACTTC. Amino acids: CSVIVGLETQYF.

V and J are TRBV7-8 and TRBJ2-6; D gene uncertain. The CDR3 contains 15 residues. Per germline, CDR1 SGHVS and CDR2 FQNEAQ. V gave up 1 base and J gave up 4 bases, with 8 bases separating them. The CDR3 loop is CASSLGPPGANVLTF. The CDR3, as DNA: TGTGCCAGCAGCTTAGGTCCCCCGGGGGCCAACGTCCTGACTTTC.

This clone was counted once. This chain uses TRBV6-2 or TRBV6-3 with TRBJ2-1, with D hard to call. Germline V gene data show CDR1 as MNHEY and CDR2 as SVGEGT. This CDR3 spans 14 amino acids. Trimming took off 2 bases at V and 0 bases at J, with 5 bases between the two ends. The chain's CDR3 is CASSYRDSYNEQFF. The CDR3 nucleotides are TGTGCCAGCAGTTACCGAGACTCCTACAATGAGCAGTTCTTC.

This clone has a handful of counts. J is TRBJ2-4 and V is TRBV6-6; maybe TRBD1 (6 bases). CDR3 length: 17 residues. From germline, CDR1 is MNHNY and CDR2 SVGAGI (reference sequence). Trimming pared 5 bases from V and 1 base from J, leaving 18 bases between. The CDR3 here is CASSPRGRGAAKNIQYF. CDR3 DNA sequence: TGTGCCAGCAGTCCGAGGGGCAGGGGCGCGGCCAAAAACATTCAGTACTTC.

The J gene is TRBJ2-3, the V gene TRBV10-3; 12 positions match TRBD1. The germline gives CDR1 ENHRY, CDR2 SYGVKD. V was clipped by 6 bases and J by 4 bases; unmatched bases: 17. The CDR3 runs 19 residues. For the CDR3, the DNA is TGTGCCATCAGCCTATCTGGGACAGGGGGCGCGGGGGCCGCAGATACGCAGTATTTT. It yields the protein CAISLSGTGGAGAADTQYF.

V usage is TRBV19 and J usage is TRBJ1-5; 8 positions agree with TRBD1. Trimming cost V 5 bases and J 7 bases; bases outside gene matches: 13. The germline V gene has CDR1 LNHDA and CDR2 SQIVND (reference sequence). The CDR3 loop spans 16 amino acids. CDR3 sequence reads: CASSPRGRGHGQPQHF. Written as DNA, the CDR3 is TGTGCCAGTAGTCCGAGAGGCAGGGGGCATGGGCAGCCCCAGCATTTT.

The rearrangement links TRBV4-1 to TRBJ2-1; no firm D call. V was pared by 1 base and J by 2 bases, with 6 bases between. The V gene's germline CDR1 is MGHRA and CDR2 YSYEKL. This CDR3 region has 14 residues. The CDR3 here is CASSQGSTYNEQFF. Written as DNA, the CDR3 is TGCGCCAGCAGCCAAGGGTCTACCTACAATGAGCAGTTCTTC.

The chain is built from TRBV12-3 or TRBV12-4 and TRBJ2-3, with 8 bases lining up with TRBD1. This CDR3 comprises 13 residues. Trimming at V came to 8 bases and at J to 2 bases, leaving 3 bases not matched to a gene. For the CDR3, the DNA is TGTGCCAGCGGGGGACAGGACACAGATACGCAGTATTTT. Encoded protein: CASGGQDTDTQYF.

This clone showed up just once. The chain's CDR3 is CASSPGLPALNYGYTF. CDR3 nucleotide sequence: TGTGCCAGCAGTCCGGGACTCCCAGCCCTTAACTATGGCTACACCTTC. The V gene is TRBV7-9, the J gene TRBJ1-2, with a tentative D call TRBD1 (5 bases). The germline gives CDR1 SEHNR, CDR2 FQNEAQ (reference sequence). Trimming removed 6 bases at V and 1 base at J, with 18 bases between. This CDR3 comprises 16 residues.

The chain carries TRBV7-9 and TRBJ2-7; D ambiguous. The CDR3 covers 13 residues. The V gene lost 5 bases and the J gene lost 2 bases, with 10 bases spanning the gap. Per the germline V gene, CDR1 is SEHNR and CDR2 is FQNEAQ (reference sequence). CDR3 nucleotide sequence: TGTGCCAGCAGCCTCTCTGGCCCCTACGAGCAGTACTTC. This encodes CASSLSGPYEQYF.

The chain is built from TRBV7-3 and TRBJ2-1, with D hard to call. Per germline, CDR1 SGHTA and CDR2 FQGTGA. The germline V and J ends were trimmed by 5 bases and 0 bases, with 14 bases remaining between them. CDR3 length: 16 amino acids. The CDR3 loop reads CASSLNSVSSYNEQFF. The CDR3 DNA sequence: TGTGCCAGCAGCCTAAACAGTGTATCCTCCTACAATGAGCAGTTCTTC.

This clone was counted a single time. V usage is TRBV12-3 or TRBV12-4 and J usage is TRBJ2-2, with D hard to call. V lost 5 bases and J lost 2, with 6 bases in between. This CDR3 comprises 13 residues. The CDR3 reads CASSGPNTGELFF. DNA for the CDR3: TGTGCCAGCAGTGGGCCCAACACCGGGGAGCTGTTTTTT.